This T cell receptor beta chain was retrieved from a study of T cell responses to AZD1222 COVID-19 vaccine. For this clone: Its antigen remains unidentified.

Study-wide results and caveats: Donor demographics were predominantly white British with a female majority; clonal diversity may be underestimated. Along spike, vaccine-associated CD4 TCRs were found throughout, with dominance at 160-218 and 743-854. Sampling captured repertoires only after the peak T cell response.

The method was immunoSEQ multiplex PCR; TCRdb's version includes in-frame clones alone and lacks a portion of them. There are over 100,000 clones in the sample; roughly 93% occur only once, and 1.1% lies in the top ten. With 5 bases clipped from V and 1 base from J, the junction kept 15 bases outside the gene matches. Per germline, CDR1 MDHEN and CDR2 SYDVKM. The CDR3 has 19 amino acids. This TCR came from an adult who received the AZD1222 COVID-19 vaccine. The source was peripheral blood, collected 28 days after the second AZD1222 dose. V is TRBV28 and J is TRBJ1-5; TRBD1 agrees at 9 bases. Here the CDR3 reads CASSPSPGTGSGSNQPQHF. The CDR3 DNA reads TGTGCCAGCAGTCCCAGTCCCGGGACAGGGTCTGGAAGCAATCAGCCCCAGCATTTT.